This is a list of T cell receptor beta chains from one sample in a study of cytomegalovirus exposure and HLA in healthy donors. Data came from immunoSEQ multiplex PCR; TCRdb stores just in-frame clones and leaves some out. This sample has 65,000 to 85,000 clones, with 95% found just once. The material sequenced was PBMCs. The receptors were gathered from a woman aged 18-30 years in good health and CMV-seronegative. Both conserved end residues are part of each CDR3. D genes are given only for firm matches. A clone size is listed for some rows: how often the clone was seen (once, few, many), or a class if it is expanded.

clone_size j_call d_call v_call cdr3_aa cdr3_nt
once TRBJ2-3 NA TRBV7-2 CASSLGSSVPQRDTQYF TGTGCCAGCAGCCTAGGGTCTAGCGTCCCCCAACGGGATACGCAGTATTTT
NA TRBJ1-1 NA TRBV6-1 CATKFIEAENTEAFF TGTGCCACCAAATTTATAGAGGCGGAGAACACTGAAGCTTTCTTT
NA TRBJ2-4 TRBD1 TRBV6-5 CASSPDRGAKNIQYF TGTGCCAGCAGCCCCGACAGGGGGGCCAAAAACATTCAGTACTTC
NA TRBJ2-2 NA TRBV7-2 CASSSSRGATGELFF TGTGCCAGCAGCTCGAGTCGGGGAGCCACCGGGGAGCTGTTTTTT
NA TRBJ2-1 TRBD2 TRBV4-1 CASSNPGREAANEQFF TGCGCCAGCAGCAATCCGGGGCGGGAGGCCGCAAATGAGCAGTTCTTC
NA TRBJ2-7 NA TRBV18 CASSSSLETYEQYF TGTGCCAGCTCGTCGAGCTTAGAGACCTACGAGCAGTACTTC
NA TRBJ2-3 NA TRBV9 CASSVAPSLGPGGDTQYF TGTGCCAGCAGCGTAGCTCCTAGTTTAGGCCCCGGGGGAGATACGCAGTATTTT
NA TRBJ1-1 NA TRBV4-1 CASSQVGYGENTEAFF TGCGCCAGCAGCCAAGTTGGTTACGGGGAAAACACTGAAGCTTTCTTT
NA TRBJ2-1 NA TRBV15 CATALRTRDSEQFF TGTGCCACCGCCTTACGGACCCGCGACAGTGAGCAGTTCTTC
NA TRBJ1-5 TRBD1 TRBV30 CAWNGQGNQPQHF TGTGCCTGGAATGGACAGGGCAATCAGCCCCAGCATTTT
NA TRBJ2-3 TRBD2 TRBV5-1 CASSLSSGGDTQYF TGCGCCAGCAGCTTGTCTAGCGGGGGAGATACGCAGTATTTT
once TRBJ2-3 NA TRBV4-3 CASSPQESDTQYF TGCGCCAGCAGCCCACAGGAATCAGATACGCAGTATTTT
NA TRBJ2-7 NA TRBV27 CASRVVGGSYEQYF TGTGCCAGCAGGGTTGTCGGCGGCTCCTACGAGCAGTACTTC
NA TRBJ1-1 TRBD1 TRBV5-4 CASSLDPTGGVMNTEAFF TGTGCCAGCAGCTTGGATCCGACAGGGGGGGTTATGAACACTGAAGCTTTCTTT
NA TRBJ2-7 TRBD1 TRBV19 CASSPPGQARVRIEQYF TGTGCCAGTTCCCCTCCGGGACAGGCCAGGGTAAGGATCGAGCAGTACTTC
NA TRBJ2-3 NA TRBV5-1 CASRFSDTQYF TGCGCCAGCCGGTTTTCAGATACGCAGTATTTT
NA TRBJ1-2 TRBD1 TRBV6-5 CASSYGTGGGYGYTF TGTGCCAGCAGTTACGGGACAGGGGGGGGTTATGGCTACACCTTC
NA TRBJ2-7 NA TRBV10-2 CASSAQGWGEQYF TGCGCCAGCAGTGCACAGGGATGGGGCGAGCAGTACTTC
NA TRBJ1-2 TRBD1 TRBV30 CAWSGTGVKYGYTF TGTGCCTGGAGTGGCACAGGGGTTAAGTATGGCTACACCTTC
NA TRBJ2-3 TRBD1 TRBV5-1 CASSYGQGASTDTQYF TGCGCCAGCAGCTATGGACAGGGGGCAAGCACAGATACGCAGTATTTT
NA TRBJ1-2 NA TRBV14 CASSQPGTRAYGYTF TGTGCCAGCAGCCAACCCGGGACAAGGGCTTATGGCTACACCTTC
NA TRBJ1-4 TRBD1 TRBV9 CASSFRTGGLEKLFF TGTGCCAGCAGCTTCAGGACAGGGGGTTTGGAAAAACTGTTTTTT
NA TRBJ1-4 TRBD1 TRBV9 CASSVGQGGGEKLFF TGTGCCAGCAGCGTAGGACAGGGAGGCGGTGAAAAACTGTTTTTT
NA TRBJ1-1 NA TRBV5-1 CASSLPGNTEAFF TGCGCCAGCAGCTTACCGGGGAACACTGAAGCTTTCTTT
NA TRBJ2-1 NA TRBV7-2 CASSLDGRRNEQFF TGTGCCAGCAGCTTAGACGGCAGGCGCAATGAGCAGTTCTTC
once TRBJ1-2 NA TRBV28 CASSLRETHYGYTF TGTGCCAGCAGTTTGCGGGAGACCCACTATGGCTACACCTTC
NA TRBJ1-4 NA TRBV15 CATRPSGVTNEKLFF TGTGCCACCAGGCCCTCGGGGGTTACTAATGAAAAACTGTTTTTT
NA TRBJ2-5 TRBD2 TRBV9 CASSVVAGDQETQYF TGTGCCAGCAGCGTAGTAGCGGGAGACCAAGAGACCCAGTACTTC
NA TRBJ1-4 NA TRBV7-9 CASSPSGGGGEKLFF TGTGCCAGCAGCCCCTCGGGGGGAGGCGGTGAAAAACTGTTTTTT
NA TRBJ2-2 NA TRBV27 CASSSGTAGTGELFF TGTGCCAGCAGTTCGGGGACGGCGGGGACCGGGGAGCTGTTTTTT
NA TRBJ2-5 NA TRBV5-1 CASRREDPQETQYF TGCGCCAGCAGGCGGGAAGACCCCCAAGAGACCCAGTACTTC
NA TRBJ2-2 TRBD2 TRBV9 CASSASSGSPTGELFF TGTGCCAGCAGCGCCTCTAGCGGGAGTCCCACCGGGGAGCTGTTTTTT
NA TRBJ1-1 NA TRBV5-1 CASSLGATGTTEAFF TGCGCCAGCAGCTTGGGGGCAACGGGGACTACTGAAGCTTTCTTT
once TRBJ1-2 NA TRBV30 CAWGQNYGYTF TGTGCCTGGGGACAGAACTATGGCTACACCTTC
NA TRBJ1-1 TRBD1 TRBV9 CASSVAGQGTEAFF TGTGCCAGCAGCGTAGCGGGACAGGGGACTGAAGCTTTCTTT
once TRBJ2-4 NA TRBV6-1 CASSGDKVAKNIQYF TGTGCCAGCAGTGGGGACAAGGTAGCCAAAAACATTCAGTACTTC
NA TRBJ2-7 NA TRBV11-3 CASALGLEYEQYF TGTGCCAGCGCCCTAGGTTTGGAATACGAGCAGTACTTC
NA TRBJ1-1 NA TRBV5-1 CASSLGTVPNTEAFF TGCGCCAGCAGCTTGGGGACAGTCCCGAACACTGAAGCTTTCTTT
NA TRBJ2-5 TRBD2 TRBV28 CASSTGTSGSGAQETQYF TGTGCCAGCAGCACCGGGACTAGCGGGAGTGGAGCTCAAGAGACCCAGTACTTC
NA TRBJ2-5 TRBD1 TRBV4-1 CASSQSTGGKETQYF TGCGCCAGCAGCCAATCCACAGGGGGCAAAGAGACCCAGTACTTC
NA TRBJ1-5 NA TRBV7-2 CASSSRYLGGSVQPQHF TGTGCCAGCAGCTCCCGTTACTTGGGGGGAAGCGTTCAGCCCCAGCATTTT
NA TRBJ2-7 TRBD1 TRBV18 CASSPLDRVAYEQYF TGTGCCAGCTCACCACTGGACAGGGTTGCCTACGAGCAGTACTTC
NA TRBJ2-1 NA TRBV4-1 CASSSIEGPYNEQFF TGCGCCAGCAGTTCAATCGAGGGCCCCTATAATGAGCAGTTCTTC
NA TRBJ1-1 TRBD1 TRBV10-2 CASSDTHRGSSEAFF TGCGCCAGCAGTGACACCCACAGGGGAAGCTCTGAAGCTTTCTTT
NA TRBJ2-7 TRBD1 TRBV27 CASSFRTGTYEQYF TGTGCCAGCAGTTTTAGGACAGGGACCTACGAGCAGTACTTC
NA TRBJ1-5 NA TRBV2 CASRWGLSQGYPNQPQHF TGTGCCAGCAGATGGGGCCTTAGTCAGGGGTATCCTAATCAGCCCCAGCATTTT
once TRBJ1-6 TRBD1 TRBV11-3 CASSLTGTGSSPLHF TGTGCCAGCAGCTTGACGGGGACAGGAAGCTCACCCCTCCACTTT
NA TRBJ1-2 NA TRBV5-4 CASSPAGDGYTF TGTGCCAGCAGCCCCGCGGGAGATGGCTACACCTTC
once TRBJ1-4 NA TRBV5-1 CASSYGQGREKLFF TGCGCCAGCAGCTACGGACAAGGCCGGGAAAAACTGTTTTTT
NA TRBJ1-4 TRBD1 TRBV28 CASSTGAWAEKLFF TGTGCCAGCAGTACAGGGGCGTGGGCTGAAAAACTGTTTTTT